The clone carrying this T cell receptor beta chain turned up a few times. Its antigen is unknown. Germline-derived CDR1 and CDR2 are LNHDA and SQIVND (reference sequence). Losses at the gene ends were 1 base for V and 8 bases for J; bases not matched to a gene: 12. This CDR3 contains 17 residues. This entry is derived from a study of T cells in Graves' hyperthyroidism and ophthalmopathy. RNA transcripts yielded amplified TCR beta CDR3 regions. Using the HTBI primer set, a first-round RT-PCR was run on the TCR CDR3. TCRdb fed the multiplex PCR reads into MiXCR, producing one record per CDR3 protein. The data hold 400,000 to 550,000 distinct CDR3 sequences, with about 15% observed a single time. Those with hyperthyroidism were 18 to 65 years old, newly diagnosed, and ill for under 2 months. Study-wide results and caveats: Model-based prediction identified ophthalmopathy a median around 6.5 months prior to its onset. Most clonotypes expanded in the thyroid (above 0.001) were also present in blood.

The clonotype originates from a woman under 30 with Graves' hyperthyroidism. Input material: blood. V gene TRBV19 combines with J gene TRBJ2-4, with 9 nucleotides matching TRBD2. The CDR3 protein is CASSIGELAGVGDIQYF. DNA of the CDR3: TGTGCCAGTAGTATAGGAGAATTAGCGGGAGTCGGGGACATTCAGTACTTC. Supplemented by reference TRBV19 and TRBJ2-4, the full variable domain reads DGGITQSPKYLFRKEGQNVTLSCEQNLNHDAMYWYRQDPGQGLRLIYYSQIVNDFQKGDIAEGYSVSREKKESFPLTVTSAQKNPTAFYLCASSIGELAGVGDIQYFGAGTRLSVL.